The clone carrying this T cell receptor beta chain was recorded at least ten times. In germline, CDR1 is SNHLY, CDR2 FYNNEI. Trimming took 3 bases from V and 3 from J, leaving 11 bases between them. This CDR3 has 15 amino acids. The data originate from a study of T cells in Graves' hyperthyroidism and ophthalmopathy. Amplification yielded TCR beta CDR3 regions, with RNA transcripts as the source. A first-round RT-PCR of the TCR CDR3 used the HTBI primer set. TCRdb called the multiplex PCR reads again in MiXCR, with one record for every CDR3 protein. Among approximately 710,000 distinct CDR3 sequences listed, 17% were seen once. For Graves' hyperthyroidism to be stable, ophthalmopathy could not progress within 18 months. This sample holds PBMCs from around 9.9 ml fresh peripheral blood.

The sequenced sample consisted of blood. This rearrangement joins TRBV2 to TRBJ2-2; a possible D gene is TRBD2 (6 bases). The TCR was taken from a man aged 50 or older with Graves' hyperthyroidism. The CDR3 is CASSEGGRYTGELFF. The CDR3 nucleotides read TGTGCCAGCAGTGAGGGGGGAAGATACACCGGGGAGCTGTTTTTT.